There are many counts of the clone carrying this T cell receptor (beta chain). Its specificity is not known. The data are from a study of T cells after posttransplantation cyclophosphamide. Study-wide findings and caveats: After PTCy, TRB diversity resembled that of CNI/methotrexate controls.

Measured with immunoSEQ multiplex PCR; TCRdb has only the in-frame clones, and not every one. The record shows some 39,000 clones for this sample, with no singletons present. The CDR3 sequence is 15 residues long. V shed 6 bases, J shed 3 bases, and the junction held 4 bases outside the gene matches. From germline, CDR1 is MGHRA and CDR2 YSYEKL. This sequence was found in a girl aged 10-17 years in good health, CMV-negative, and a related stem cell transplant donor. This chain connects TRBV4-1 to TRBJ2-5; 13 positions match TRBD2. Sequencing input: PBMCs. CDR3 sequence: CASRRLAGGKETQYF. The CDR3 nucleotides are TGCGCCAGCAGGCGACTAGCGGGGGGCAAAGAGACCCAGTACTTC.